These 18 T cell receptor beta chains came from one sample sequenced in a study. TCRdb re-analysed the RT-PCR reads in MiXCR, keeping a single row per CDR3 protein. The sample lists about 680,000 distinct CDR3 sequences, 11% to 15% occurring once. The sequenced sample consisted of memory CD4+ T cells from blood. The origin of the receptors is a female donor in good health, serving as a healthy control.

This clonotype was recorded at least ten times. The genes are TRBV20-1 and TRBJ2-3, with TRBD2 as a possible D gene (6 bases). With 6 bases removed from V and 3 bases from J, the gap between germline ends came to 16 bases. CDR1 DFQATT and CDR2 SNEGSKA come from the germline V gene (reference sequence). The CDR3 is 14 residues long. CDR3 nucleotides: TGCAGTGCCCCAGCTGGGGGGAGTACAGATACGCAGTATTTT. The encoded protein is CSAPAGGSTDTQYF.

The J gene is TRBJ2-1, the V gene TRBV20-1; 7 bases align to TRBD1. The germline gives CDR1 DFQATT, CDR2 SNEGSKA (reference sequence). This CDR3 comprises 15 residues. Trimming removed 0 bases from V and 6 bases from J; junction bases left unmatched: 8. CDR3 in DNA: TGCAGTGCTAGAGATCTAGGAAAGGGGGCCAATGAGCAGTTCTTC. Its protein product is CSARDLGKGANEQFF.

This clonotype came up many times. The rearrangement links TRBV6-5 to TRBJ1-5, with a weak D call TRBD1 (6 bases). Germline lookup yields CDR1 MNHEY and CDR2 SVGAGI. Trimming cost V 5 bases and J 2 bases, with 10 bases left between them. The CDR3 covers 14 residues. CDR3 region: CASSPRGRNQPQHF. DNA for the CDR3: TGTGCCAGCAGTCCCAGGGGCCGCAATCAGCCCCAGCATTTT.

This clonotype was detected many times. The gene calls are TRBV7-2 and TRBJ1-1; D is perhaps TRBD1 (6 bases). With 1 base removed from V and 1 base from J, the gap between germline ends came to 7 bases. CDR1 SGHTA and CDR2 FQGNSA come from the germline V gene. The CDR3 is made up of 14 amino acids. Here the CDR3 reads CASSLVGANTEAFF. For the CDR3, the DNA is TGTGCCAGCAGCTTAGTGGGGGCGAACACTGAAGCTTTCTTT.

This clonotype was seen more than once but under ten times. The chain has TRBV20-1 and TRBJ1-3; no reliable D call. CDR1 and CDR2 (germline): DFQATT, SNEGSKA (reference sequence). This CDR3 has 14 amino acids. V lost 5 bases to trimming and J lost 0 bases, with 11 bases between them. CDR3 sequence reads: CSAGRIHSGNTIYF. Here the CDR3 DNA reads TGCAGTGCTGGTAGGATTCACTCTGGAAACACCATATATTTT.

The V and J genes are TRBV28 and TRBJ1-5, with D unresolved. The germline V and J ends were trimmed by 7 bases and 6 bases, with 10 bases remaining between them. CDR3 length equals 12 residues. Germline CDR1 MDHEN, CDR2 SYDVKM. CDR3 sequence (DNA): TGTGCCAGCAACCCGACGGCTCAGCCCCAGCATTTT. Translated, it gives CASNPTAQPQHF.

This clonotype was found many times. The gene calls are TRBV4-3 and TRBJ2-3, with D hard to call. Between the trimmed V and J ends, which lost 0 bases and 4 bases, there was a span of 11 bases. The CDR3 loop spans 15 amino acids. Germline loops: CDR1 LGHNA, CDR2 YSLEER. CDR3 protein: CASSQDYNGADTQYF. In DNA form, the CDR3 reads TGCGCCAGCAGCCAAGATTATAACGGCGCAGATACGCAGTATTTT.

This clonotype came up a few times. The chain combines TRBV5-1 with TRBJ2-7, with D maybe TRBD2 (7 bases). V lost 1 base, J lost 5 bases, and 13 bases lay in between. There are 14 residues in the CDR3. Per germline, CDR1 SGHRS and CDR2 YFSETQ. The CDR3: CASSLLGGANEQYF. The DNA of the CDR3 is TGCGCCAGCAGCTTGCTAGGGGGGGCAAACGAGCAGTACTTC.

This sequence joins TRBV5-4 and TRBJ2-2; the D gene is possibly TRBD2 (6 bases). The CDR3 consists of 15 residues. V shed 4 bases and J shed 8 bases, with 18 bases lying between them. Germline V gives CDR1 SGHNT, CDR2 YYREEE (reference sequence). The CDR3 reads CASSQRSGVEGELFF. The CDR3 DNA follows: TGTGCCAGCAGCCAGAGGTCGGGAGTTGAGGGGGAGCTGTTTTTT.

This clonotype has a count of ten or more. This sequence joins TRBV12-3 or TRBV12-4 and TRBJ2-7; TRBD1 is a possible D gene (6 bases). This CDR3 region has 15 residues. V lost 6 bases and J lost 1, with 16 bases in between. The CDR3 DNA sequence: TGTGCCAGCAGATACGGACAGCTACCATCCTACGAGCAGTACTTC. Its translation: CASRYGQLPSYEQYF.

This clonotype was recorded many times. The CDR3, as DNA: TGCAGTGCTCGGGACAGACTTACGCAGTATTTT. Its protein is CSARDRLTQYF. The chain recombines TRBV20-1 with TRBJ2-3; 7 nucleotides line up with TRBD1. The CDR3 loop spans 11 amino acids. J was trimmed by 8 bases and V by 5 bases; bases with no gene match: 4. Germline V CDR1 and CDR2: DFQATT, SNEGSKA (reference sequence).

The J gene is TRBJ2-4, the V gene TRBV20-1, with 9 positions matching TRBD2. The CDR3 runs to 15 residues. The V gene's germline CDR1 is DFQATT and CDR2 SNEGSKA (reference sequence). Unmatched junction bases numbered 10, after V lost 5 bases and J lost 5 bases. Written as DNA, the CDR3 is TGCAGTGCTGAGGAGGCGGGAGGGCCTCAAAACATTCAGTACTTC. Residues: CSAEEAGGPQNIQYF.

This clonotype was detected a few times. J is TRBJ1-5 and V is TRBV12-3 or TRBV12-4, with TRBD1 as a possible D gene (5 bases). The CDR3 has 15 residues. Trimming pared 4 bases from V and 4 bases from J, leaving 14 bases between. CDR3 protein: CASSSFRQLNQPQHF. The DNA for the CDR3 is TGTGCCAGCAGTTCCTTCCGACAGCTGAATCAGCCCCAGCATTTT.

V usage is TRBV12-3 or TRBV12-4 and J usage is TRBJ2-7, with D possibly TRBD1 on 6 matching bases. The ends were cut back, 3 bases at V and 10 bases at J, with 13 bases in the middle. The CDR3 is made up of 12 amino acids. The CDR3 sequence: CASSFTQTGQYF. The DNA for the CDR3 is TGTGCCAGCAGTTTCACCCAGACAGGACAGTACTTC.

Only a few counts were recorded for this clonotype. For the CDR3, the DNA is TGTGCCAGCAGTACCGGGGGAGCGCCAGATACGCAGTATTTT. This translates into CASSTGGAPDTQYF. The chain combines TRBV28 with TRBJ2-3, with a weak D call TRBD2 (6 bases). The V and J ends lost 5 bases and 4 bases respectively, with 13 bases between them. CDR3 length: 14 amino acids. The V gene's germline CDR1 is MDHEN and CDR2 SYDVKM.

This clonotype turned up a few times. The rearrangement links TRBV19 to TRBJ2-7; 8 bases are shared with TRBD1. After removal of 3 bases from V and 2 bases from J, the junction contained 9 bases not matched to a gene. Germline loops: CDR1 LNHDA, CDR2 SQIVND (reference sequence). The CDR3 consists of 16 residues. CDR3 protein: CASSIHGQGLAYEQYF. The CDR3, as DNA: TGTGCCAGTAGTATTCACGGACAGGGACTCGCCTACGAGCAGTACTTC.

The chain combines TRBV2 with TRBJ2-7; 7 bases map to TRBD1. Germline lookup yields CDR1 SNHLY and CDR2 FYNNEI. V gave up 6 bases and J gave up 7 bases; unmatched junction bases: 6. The CDR3 has 12 amino acids. CDR3 amino acids: CASRPDRVEQYF. DNA of the CDR3: TGTGCCAGCAGGCCCGACAGGGTGGAGCAGTACTTC. Full variable domain (outside the CDR3, taken from reference TRBV2 and TRBJ2-7): EPEVTQTPSHQVTQMGQEVILRCVPISNHLYFYWYRQILGQKVEFLVSFYNNEISEKSEIFDDQFSVERPDGSNFTLKIRSTKLEDSAMYFCASRPDRVEQYFGPGTRLTVT.

In this sample, this clonotype turned up a few times. The chain joins TRBV27 to TRBJ1-5, with D perhaps TRBD1 (6 bases). Germline-derived CDR1 and CDR2 are MNHEY and SMNVEV (reference sequence). The V end lost 3 bases, the J end lost 1 base, and 13 bases lay between the germline ends. This CDR3 is built from 16 residues. CDR3 nucleotide sequence: TGTGCCAGCAGTTTTAGCCCACAGGGAAGCAATCAGCCCCAGCATTTT. It is translated as CASSFSPQGSNQPQHF.